A single sample gave rise to the 4 T cell receptor beta chains below, sequenced in a study of blood T cell repertoires in COVID-19. Measured with immunoSEQ multiplex PCR; TCRdb has only the in-frame clones, and not every one. The sample yields 150,000 to 200,000 clones, 80% to 85% seen once. Sequenced material: peripheral blood. The source of these receptors is a woman aged 65 to 85 with COVID-19, enrolled during active disease.

The rearrangement uses TRBV5-1 and TRBJ2-6; the D is unclear. The CDR3 consists of 16 residues. CDR1 is SGHRS, CDR2 YFSETQ, per germline. Trimming pared 0 bases from V and 0 bases from J, leaving 7 bases between. The CDR3 region is CASSLDIRSGANVLTF. As DNA, the CDR3 is TGCGCCAGCAGCTTGGACATCCGCTCTGGGGCCAACGTCCTGACTTTC.

The V call is TRBV11-1, the J call TRBJ2-7; 7 positions agree with TRBD2. Trimming at V came to 6 bases and at J to 2 bases, leaving 13 bases not matched to a gene. There are 16 residues in the CDR3. CDR1 is SGHAT, CDR2 FQDESV, per germline (reference sequence). CDR3 in amino acids: CASSHPGSGRPYEQYF. The CDR3 DNA reads as TGTGCCAGCAGTCACCCGGGTAGCGGGCGACCCTACGAGCAGTACTTC.

The V and J genes are TRBV5-4 and TRBJ2-1, with D perhaps TRBD1 (6 bases). The V gene lost 2 bases and the J gene lost 2 bases, with 11 bases spanning the gap. Germline CDR1 and CDR2: SGHNT and YYREEE (reference sequence). The CDR3 is 15 amino acids. CDR3 amino acids: CASSFDRPTYNEQFF. In DNA, the CDR3 is TGTGCCAGCAGCTTTGACAGGCCTACCTACAATGAGCAGTTCTTC.

The chain is built from TRBV5-4 and TRBJ2-1; weak D call: TRBD2 (6 bases). The V gene's germline CDR1 is SGHNT and CDR2 YYREEE (reference sequence). The CDR3 spans 16 residues. V was trimmed by 3 bases and J by 7 bases, leaving 20 bases between them. CDR3 sequence: CASSSQTGSGWNEQFF. Written as DNA, the CDR3 is TGTGCCAGCAGCTCCCAGACCGGGAGTGGTTGGAATGAGCAGTTCTTC.